One T cell receptor beta chain is described in this entry. This CDR3 region has 14 residues. V was pared by 1 base and J by 4 bases, with 3 bases of the junction left unmatched. CDR1 is LGHDT, CDR2 YNNKEL, per germline (reference sequence). This entry belongs to a study of T-cell memory formation after mild COVID-19. TCRdb reanalysed the 5' RACE reads using MiXCR and keeps one entry per CDR3 protein. The sample lists 450,000 to 650,000 distinct CDR3 sequences; around 20% were seen once. V gene TRBV3-1 combines with J gene TRBJ2-7, with 8 bases matching TRBD1. The specimen sequenced was PBMCs or a T cell subset sorted from them (not recorded which). The TCR originated in an adult woman who had mild COVID-19 (a few samples of this study predate the infection). Cell type and time point are not known. This CDR3 reads CASSQAWTGYEQYF. As DNA, the CDR3 is TGTGCCAGCAGCCAAGCTTGGACAGGGTACGAGCAGTACTTC.